The entry that follows covers one TCR beta chain sequence. This record comes from a study of blood T cell repertoires in COVID-19. In the study overall: Italy, Spain and the United States were the sources of the convalescent and acute COVID-19 samples. The cDNA or gDNA used as material had been derived from T cells, B-cell-depleted T cells, or PBMCs.

Authors' processing steps: Reference gene primer amplification gave estimated nucleated cell counts. TCRdb's table, derived via immunoSEQ multiplex PCR, lists solely in-frame clones and lacks some. The V and J calls and the clone size are those of that table, but D and trimming were determined from the DNA. The sample has about 77,000 clones, about 92% seen once. The sample comprised peripheral blood. This receptor was taken from a woman aged 80 or older with active or convalescent COVID-19.

The CDR3 DNA sequence: TGCGCCAGCAGCTCTGCGGGGGGGGCGATGGGGAATGAGCAGTTCTTC. It specifies CASSSAGGAMGNEQFF. The chain employs TRBV5-1 and TRBJ2-1, with TRBD2 identical over 9 bases. Germline V gene sequence: CDR1 SGHRS, CDR2 YFSETQ. The V segment lost 3 bases and the J segment 7 bases; nucleotides outside the gene matches: 11. This CDR3 comprises 16 residues.